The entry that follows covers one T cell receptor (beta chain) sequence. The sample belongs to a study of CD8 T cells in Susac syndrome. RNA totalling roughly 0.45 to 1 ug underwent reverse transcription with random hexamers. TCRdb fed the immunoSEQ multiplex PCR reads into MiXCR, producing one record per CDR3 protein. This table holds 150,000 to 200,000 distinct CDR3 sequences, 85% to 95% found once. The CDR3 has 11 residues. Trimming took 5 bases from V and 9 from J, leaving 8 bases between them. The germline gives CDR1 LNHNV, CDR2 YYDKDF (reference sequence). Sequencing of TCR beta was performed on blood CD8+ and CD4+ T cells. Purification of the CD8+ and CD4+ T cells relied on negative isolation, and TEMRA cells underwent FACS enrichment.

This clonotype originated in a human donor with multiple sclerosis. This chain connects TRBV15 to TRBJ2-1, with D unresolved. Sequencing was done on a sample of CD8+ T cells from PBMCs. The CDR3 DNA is TGTGCCACCAGCGAGCGCGGTGAGCAGTTCTTC. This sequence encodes CATSERGEQFF.